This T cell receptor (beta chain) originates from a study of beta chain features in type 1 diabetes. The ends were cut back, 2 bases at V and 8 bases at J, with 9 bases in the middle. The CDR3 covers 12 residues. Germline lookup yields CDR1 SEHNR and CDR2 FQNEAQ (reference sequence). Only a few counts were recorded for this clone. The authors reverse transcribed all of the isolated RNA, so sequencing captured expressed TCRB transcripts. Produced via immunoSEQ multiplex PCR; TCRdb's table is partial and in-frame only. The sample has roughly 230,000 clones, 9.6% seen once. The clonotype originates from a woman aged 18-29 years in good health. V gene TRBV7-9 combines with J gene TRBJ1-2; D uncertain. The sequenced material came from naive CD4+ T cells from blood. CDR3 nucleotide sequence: TGTGCCAGCAGCTTAAACAGAGCCGGCTACACCTTC. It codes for CASSLNRAGYTF.